This T cell receptor (beta chain) came from a study of molecular identifiers for immune sequencing clone quantification. General study results and limits: Spiked TCR RNA from one Jurkat cell reportedly showed up when mixed among 800,000 to 1,000,000 naive cells. Identical TCR molecules can share a barcode, and this sharing could underestimate highly expanded clone sizes.

In regard to this clonotype: Antigen: not known.

Naive CD8 T cells were sorted, and the gate applied was CD8+CD4-CCR7+CD45RA+. Listed TCR primers and previously described methods were used for bulk TCR libraries. MiXCR was run by TCRdb on the PCR reads, yielding one entry per CDR3 protein. The sample consists of about 630,000 distinct CDR3 sequences, roughly 25% of them appearing once. Sequenced input: naive CD8+ T cells from blood, with Jurkat cell RNA spiked in. Subset given: FACS-sorted CD8+CD4-CCR7+CD45RA+ naive T cells. The receptor was derived from a human donor in good health. Some libraries in this study had Jurkat cell RNA spiked in.

The chain's CDR3 is CASSPGRGRGTGELFF. CDR3 in DNA: TGCGCCAGCAGCCCAGGCAGGGGCCGTGGTACCGGGGAGCTGTTTTTT. V gene TRBV4-3 combines with J gene TRBJ2-2, with D tentatively TRBD1 (6 bases). The germline V gene encodes CDR1 LGHNA and CDR2 YSLEER. This CDR3 region has 16 residues. With 4 bases removed from V and 5 bases from J, the gap between germline ends came to 17 bases.